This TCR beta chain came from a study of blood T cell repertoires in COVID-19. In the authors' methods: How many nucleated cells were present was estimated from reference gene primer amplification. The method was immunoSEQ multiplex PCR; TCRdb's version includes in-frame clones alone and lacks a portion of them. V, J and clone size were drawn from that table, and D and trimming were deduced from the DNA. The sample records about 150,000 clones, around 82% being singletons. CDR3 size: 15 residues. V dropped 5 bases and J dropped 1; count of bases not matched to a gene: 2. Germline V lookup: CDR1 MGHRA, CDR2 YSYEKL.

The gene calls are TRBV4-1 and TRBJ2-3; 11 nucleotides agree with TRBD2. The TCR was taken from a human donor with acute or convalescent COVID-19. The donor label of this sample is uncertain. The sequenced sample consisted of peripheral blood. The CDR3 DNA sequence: TGCGCCAGCAGCACTAGCGGGGGCCGCACAGATACGCAGTATTTT. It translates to CASSTSGGRTDTQYF.